The rows below give T cell receptor beta chains drawn from one sample of a study of cytomegalovirus exposure and HLA in healthy donors. Some clones are missing from TCRdb's copy, which holds only in-frame ones; the method was immunoSEQ multiplex PCR. The sample carries 65,000 to 75,000 clones, approximately 64% recorded once. The sequenced sample was PBMCs. The receptor set was obtained from a man aged 40-49 years in good health and CMV-seropositive. Each CDR3 is given with its conserved first and last residue. Fields, in order: D gene, V gene, J gene, clone size, CDR3 protein, CDR3 DNA. The D gene is left open where the match is weak. Only some rows state a clone size, as once, few, many or a class for expanded clones.

TRBD1	TRBV2	TRBJ2-1	few	CASRDRGQGGEQFF	TGTGCCAGCAGGGACCGCGGACAGGGCGGTGAGCAGTTCTTC
.	TRBV11-2	TRBJ2-7	.	CASSLTGEAYEQYF	TGTGCCAGCAGCTTGACGGGAGAAGCCTACGAGCAGTACTTC
.	TRBV4-1	TRBJ1-2	few	CASSQDGGANYGYTF	TGCGCCAGCAGCCAAGATGGTGGAGCTAACTATGGCTACACCTTC
TRBD1	TRBV9	TRBJ2-5	.	CASSAGQGWETQYF	TGTGCCAGCAGCGCAGGACAGGGTTGGGAGACCCAGTACTTC
TRBD1	TRBV30	TRBJ2-1	once	CAWTTEGTGLENEQFF	TGTGCCTGGACCACCGAGGGGACAGGGCTTGAGAATGAGCAGTTCTTC
.	TRBV5-1	TRBJ1-2	few	CASSLEALGRSGYTF	TGCGCCAGCAGCTTGGAAGCGCTAGGGAGGAGCGGCTACACCTTC
.	TRBV21-1	TRBJ1-1	.	CASTKGARGTEAFF	TGTGCCAGCACCAAGGGGGCGCGAGGCACTGAAGCTTTCTTT
TRBD2	TRBV27	TRBJ2-3	.	CASSFLRELGDTQYF	TGTGCCAGCAGTTTTTTGCGGGAGCTAGGGGATACGCAGTATTTT
.	TRBV27	TRBJ1-2	once	CASTPGINYGYTF	TGTGCCAGCACTCCCGGGATTAACTATGGCTACACCTTC
TRBD1	TRBV4-3	TRBJ1-4	.	CASSQRGLTRGRTNEKLFF	TGCGCCAGCAGCCAGAGGGGGCTCACTCGGGGCAGAACTAATGAAAAACTGTTTTTT
TRBD1	TRBV4-3	TRBJ1-1	.	CASSLYRGTEAFF	TGCGCCAGCAGCCTTTACAGGGGCACTGAAGCTTTCTTT
TRBD2	TRBV6-6	TRBJ2-5	.	CASTRGEETQYF	TGTGCCAGCACGCGGGGGGAAGAGACCCAGTACTTC
.	TRBV7-2	TRBJ2-1	.	CASSLPGVSLYNEQFF	TGTGCCAGCAGCTTACCAGGGGTATCCCTATACAATGAGCAGTTCTTC
.	TRBV6-1	TRBJ1-2	.	CASSGGGYGYTF	TGTGCCAGCAGTGGCGGGGGGTATGGCTACACCTTC
.	TRBV4-3	TRBJ1-4	.	CASSQEGLGGNEKLFF	TGCGCCAGCAGCCAGGAGGGGCTAGGAGGAAATGAAAAACTGTTTTTT
TRBD2	TRBV7-8	TRBJ2-3	.	CASSFELAGSTDTQYF	TGTGCCAGCAGCTTTGAACTAGCGGGCAGCACAGATACGCAGTATTTT
TRBD1	TRBV6-5	TRBJ1-2	.	CASSNRQGRGYTF	TGTGCCAGCAGTAATCGACAGGGGAGGGGCTACACCTTC
TRBD2	TRBV19	TRBJ2-3	.	CASSIDHPGLSSTDTQYF	TGTGCCAGTAGTATAGATCACCCGGGACTATCTAGCACAGATACGCAGTATTTT
.	TRBV10-3	TRBJ1-6	few	CAISGGRPPDPLHF	TGTGCCATCAGTGGGGGCCGGCCTCCCGACCCCCTCCACTTT
.	TRBV27	TRBJ1-6	.	CASSLGWDTLSYNSPLHF	TGTGCCAGCAGTTTAGGGTGGGACACCCTCTCCTATAATTCACCCCTCCACTTT
.	TRBV10-3	TRBJ2-5	.	CAISESGGERETQYF	TGTGCCATCAGTGAGTCAGGAGGGGAGCGAGAGACCCAGTACTTC
TRBD1	TRBV6-6	TRBJ1-2	.	CASRSGTGLNYGYTF	TGTGCCAGCAGAAGCGGGACAGGGCTAAACTATGGCTACACCTTC
.	TRBV19	TRBJ1-5	once	CASNKYSNQPQHF	TGTGCCAGTAACAAGTATAGCAATCAGCCCCAGCATTTT
TRBD2	TRBV5-6	TRBJ2-7	.	CASSFGLPGGYEQYF	TGTGCCAGCAGCTTCGGACTCCCGGGAGGCTACGAGCAGTACTTC
TRBD1	TRBV27	TRBJ1-5	once	CASTHRGSNQPQHF	TGTGCCAGCACTCACAGGGGCAGCAATCAGCCCCAGCATTTT
TRBD1	TRBV15	TRBJ2-6	.	CATGTEFPGANVLTF	TGTGCCACCGGGACAGAGTTTCCTGGGGCCAACGTCCTGACTTTC
.	TRBV2	TRBJ1-5	.	CASRWTVSNQPQHF	TGTGCCAGCCGATGGACAGTTAGCAATCAGCCCCAGCATTTT
.	TRBV30	TRBJ2-7	.	CAWSVGRGSYEQYF	TGTGCCTGGAGTGTGGGCAGGGGATCCTACGAGCAGTACTTC
.	TRBV4-3	TRBJ2-7	.	CASSLLPQGSYEQYF	TGCGCCAGCAGCCTACTCCCTCAGGGTTCCTACGAGCAGTACTTC
TRBD1	TRBV19	TRBJ2-3	few	CASRVDRGADTQYF	TGTGCCAGTAGAGTGGACAGGGGCGCAGATACGCAGTATTTT
.	TRBV28	TRBJ1-3	.	CASRSMGRTIYF	TGTGCCAGCAGATCAATGGGCCGGACCATATATTTT
.	TRBV7-2	TRBJ2-5	.	CASTAQGIQETQYF	TGTGCCAGCACAGCACAGGGAATTCAAGAGACCCAGTACTTC
TRBD1	TRBV11-3	TRBJ1-1	.	CASSSASAGGLNTEAFF	TGTGCCAGCAGCTCGGCGTCGGCAGGGGGCCTGAACACTGAAGCTTTCTTT
.	TRBV29-1	TRBJ2-4	.	CSVGGVAKNIQYF	TGCAGCGTTGGCGGGGTAGCCAAAAACATTCAGTACTTC
TRBD1	TRBV30	TRBJ2-5	.	CAWSVLQGVETQYF	TGTGCCTGGAGTGTACTACAGGGGGTAGAGACCCAGTACTTC
TRBD2	TRBV13	TRBJ2-3	.	CASSWGTSGRVADTQYF	TGTGCCAGCAGCTGGGGGACTAGCGGGAGGGTGGCAGATACGCAGTATTTT
.	TRBV5-8	TRBJ1-3	.	CASSVRGYRADTIYF	TGTGCCAGCAGCGTCCGGGGTTATCGCGCTGACACCATATATTTT
TRBD1	TRBV10-1	TRBJ2-7	.	CASRRVRTGAATISSYEQYF	TGCGCCAGCAGACGGGTACGGACAGGGGCGGCGACTATCAGCTCCTACGAGCAGTACTTC
TRBD2	TRBV7-9	TRBJ2-2	.	CASSRLPAGGRAGELFF	TGTGCCAGCAGCCGTCTTCCAGCGGGAGGGCGGGCCGGGGAGCTGTTTTTT
.	TRBV5-1	TRBJ2-2	few	CASSWTVNTGELFF	TGCGCCAGCAGCTGGACAGTGAACACCGGGGAGCTGTTTTTT
.	TRBV11-2	TRBJ1-5	.	CASSPQGDQPQHF	TGTGCCAGCAGTCCACAGGGCGATCAGCCCCAGCATTTT